These 3 T cell receptor beta chains were all obtained from the same sample, sequenced in a study of T cell repertoires in cytomegalovirus infection. MiXCR, run by TCRdb on the reads, gives a single entry per CDR3 protein. The repertoire includes roughly 760,000 distinct CDR3 sequences, 35% to 45% of them detected once, and under 3.5% sits in the top ten. The sequenced sample was PBMCs. These receptors all come from a human donor in good health (CMV status not recorded). Some clones in this sample may be carry-over from other donors' samples.

The chain uses TRBV7-6 and TRBJ2-5; D not resolved. From germline, CDR1 is SGHVS and CDR2 FNYEAQ. CDR3 length: 17 amino acids. V lost 1 base and J lost 4, with 19 bases in between. CDR3: CASSLVRRAGIPETQYF. The DNA for the CDR3 is TGTGCCAGCAGCTTAGTACGACGGGCCGGAATTCCAGAGACCCAGTACTTC.

With respect to this clonotype: The CDR3 does not close with the conserved phenylalanine or tryptophan, likely indicating a read error. It is unclear where the CDR3 begins or ends on the DNA, so no DNA is shown, and the CDR3 is as TCRdb lists it. The chain links TRBV11-2 to TRBJ2-1. Ends included, the CDR3 has 14 residues. Looked up from germline, CDR1 is SGHAT and CDR2 is FQNNGV. Here the CDR3 reads CASSLNWGYNEQLL.

This clonotype was observed once. CDR3 in DNA: TGTGCCAGCAGCTTGGAGGAACAAGAGACCCAGTACTTC. It is translated as CASSLEEQETQYF. The rearrangement links TRBV11-3 to TRBJ2-5; a weak D match, TRBD2 (5 bases). CDR1 and CDR2 from the germline V gene are SGHNT and YENEEA. V lost 3 bases, J lost 2 bases, and 7 bases lay in between. The length of the CDR3 is 13 residues.